Below, 21 T cell receptor beta chains from the same sample are listed, as sequenced in a study of beta chain features in type 1 diabetes. As every portion of the isolated RNA was reverse transcribed, the sequencing read expressed TCRB transcripts. Here immunoSEQ multiplex PCR was the method, and the copy in TCRdb shows in-frame clones only, minus some. The sample has 450,000 to 550,000 clones; roughly 30% are singletons. The sequencing sample was made of naive CD4+ T cells from blood. The receptors were gathered from a man aged 18-30 years in good health.

The chain joins TRBV30 to TRBJ2-2, with D possibly matching TRBD2 (6 bases). The CDR3 runs 15 residues. The V and J ends lost 0 bases and 5 bases respectively, with 13 bases between them. Germline V gives CDR1 GTSNPN, CDR2 SVGIG (reference sequence). The CDR3 region has the DNA TGTGCCTGGAGTGTACTCCCCCGGGGGACCGGGGAGCTGTTTTTT. Translating it yields CAWSVLPRGTGELFF.

This clone was counted a few times. The same CDR3 can be traced to other DNA sequences in this sample. J is TRBJ2-1 and V is TRBV5-1, with TRBD2 matching 10 bases. Unmatched junction bases numbered 4, after V lost 0 bases and J lost 4 bases. CDR3 length: 16 amino acids. The germline CDR1 and CDR2 sequences are SGHRS and YFSETQ. The CDR3 loop is CASSLVASGGYNEQFF. CDR3 nucleotide sequence: TGCGCCAGCAGCTTGGTAGCTAGCGGGGGATACAATGAGCAGTTCTTC. The full variable domain, its missing parts supplied by reference TRBV5-1 and TRBJ2-1, is KAGVTQTPRYLIKTRGQQVTLSCSPISGHRSVSWYQQTPGQGLQFLFEYFSETQRNKGNFPGRFSGRQFSNSRSEMNVSTLELGDSALYLCASSLVASGGYNEQFFGPGTRLTVL.

V usage is TRBV5-1 and J usage is TRBJ1-1; D uncertain. The CDR3 is 15 residues long. The germline CDR1 and CDR2 sequences are SGHRS and YFSETQ. Trimming stripped 6 bases from V and 0 bases from J, with 15 bases between. This CDR3 is CASKVARSVNTEAFF. Here the CDR3 DNA reads TGCGCCAGCAAGGTCGCCAGATCGGTGAACACTGAAGCTTTCTTT.

There are a few counts of this clone. The V and J genes are TRBV11-2 and TRBJ2-5; TRBD1 is a possible D gene (5 bases). From germline, CDR1 is SGHAT and CDR2 FQNNGV. The CDR3 extends over 14 amino acids. The V gene lost 5 bases and the J gene lost 2 bases, with 12 bases spanning the gap. The CDR3 is CASSAQVLQETQYF. DNA of the CDR3: TGTGCCAGCAGCGCACAGGTACTTCAAGAGACCCAGTACTTC.

Points on this clone: This specimen includes other DNA sequences encoding the same CDR3. J is TRBJ2-3 and V is TRBV5-1; no reliable D call. Germline CDR1 is SGHRS and CDR2 is YFSETQ. Trimming shortened V by 1 base and J by 2 bases, and 8 bases separated the two germline ends. The CDR3 is made up of 14 amino acids. CDR3 residues: CASSLLTTTDTQYF. CDR3 nucleotide sequence: TGCGCCAGCAGCTTGTTAACTACCACAGATACGCAGTATTTT.

As for this clone: The same CDR3 arises from other DNA sequences in this sample as well. The rearrangement joins TRBV20-1 to TRBJ2-3, with D uncertain. This CDR3 contains 11 residues. V lost 0 bases and J 6 bases, leaving 4 bases between the germline ends. Looked up from germline, CDR1 is DFQATT and CDR2 is SNEGSKA (reference sequence). CDR3 amino acids: CSAREVDTQYF. The DNA for the CDR3 is TGCAGTGCTAGAGAGGTGGATACGCAGTATTTT.

The V call is TRBV7-6, the J call TRBJ2-5; 7 nucleotides line up with TRBD1. Trimming took 5 bases from V and 5 from J; bases not matched to a gene: 8. Germline V gene data show CDR1 as SGHVS and CDR2 as FNYEAQ. The CDR3 is made up of 14 amino acids. The CDR3: CASSPYRGGETQYF. The CDR3 DNA reads TGTGCCAGCAGCCCATACAGGGGCGGCGAGACCCAGTACTTC. The whole variable domain, remainder taken from reference TRBV7-6 and TRBJ2-5, is GAGVSQSPRYKVTKRGQDVALRCDPISGHVSLYWYRQALGQGPEFLTYFNYEAQQDKSGLPNDRFSAERPEGSISTLTIQRTEQRDSAMYRCASSPYRGGETQYFGPGTRLLVL.

CDR3 residues: CSVVSNTDTQYF. The CDR3 DNA is TGCAGCGTTGTGTCTAACACAGATACGCAGTATTTT. The V call is TRBV29-1, the J call TRBJ2-3; D unresolved. The CDR3 loop spans 12 amino acids. Trimming pared 4 bases from V and 2 bases from J, leaving 7 bases between. CDR1 is SQVTM and CDR2 is ANQGSEA in the germline V gene.

V gene TRBV28 combines with J gene TRBJ1-1; D is uncertain. The V and J ends lost 7 bases and 2 bases respectively, with 8 bases between them. Germline V gene lookup returns CDR1 MDHEN and CDR2 SYDVKM. The CDR3 covers 12 residues. CDR3 amino acids: CASMGSNTEAFF. The CDR3 bases are TGTGCCAGCATGGGTAGTAACACTGAAGCTTTCTTT.

The J gene is TRBJ2-3, the V gene TRBV9; no definite D call. Per germline, CDR1 SGDLS and CDR2 YYNGEE. Between the trimmed V and J ends, which lost 4 bases and 1 base, there was a span of 7 bases. This CDR3 region has 13 residues. The CDR3 nucleotides read TGTGCCAGCAGCCCTTATCGCACAGATACGCAGTATTTT. This codes for CASSPYRTDTQYF.

The chain joins TRBV9 to TRBJ1-1; weak D call: TRBD1 (5 bases). CDR3 length equals 15 residues. Germline-derived CDR1 and CDR2 are SGDLS and YYNGEE. The V gene lost 4 bases and the J gene lost 12 bases, with 25 bases spanning the gap. Written as DNA, the CDR3 is TGTGCCAGCAGCTCGGGACCTCAGACCCTTGTCTCGACTTTCTTT. The encoded protein is CASSSGPQTLVSTFF.

This clone was observed a handful of times. The chain couples TRBV11-3 to TRBJ2-3, with 8 bases identical to TRBD2. V dropped 5 bases and J dropped 2; count of bases not matched to a gene: 3. Germline CDR1 SGHNT, CDR2 YENEEA. This CDR3 region has 14 residues. The chain's CDR3 is CASSLSGDTDTQYF. The CDR3 DNA is TGTGCCAGCAGCCTTAGCGGGGACACAGATACGCAGTATTTT.

This clone showed up just a few times. The same CDR3 arises from other DNA sequences in this sample as well. The CDR3 DNA sequence: TGCAGCGTTGAGCGAGGCTCAGAGACCCAGTACTTC. As protein: CSVERGSETQYF. The rearrangement uses TRBV29-1 and TRBJ2-5; the D is unclear. The ends were cut back, 3 bases at V and 4 bases at J, with 9 bases in the middle. This CDR3 is 12 amino acids long. Germline CDR1 reads SQVTM; CDR2 reads ANQGSEA.

This clone came up a few times. The CDR3 DNA reads TGTGCCAGCGGGAACCCCCCAGCTAATGAGCAGTTCTTC. It encodes CASGNPPANEQFF. The chain has TRBV6-5 and TRBJ2-1, with no clear D. Deletions cut 8 bases from V and 7 bases from J, with 15 bases between. The CDR3 is made up of 13 amino acids. Germline CDR1 is MNHEY and CDR2 is SVGAGI.

V usage is TRBV7-2 and J usage is TRBJ2-1; 8 bases map to TRBD2. CDR1 is SGHTA, CDR2 FQGNSA, per germline. Trimming took 4 bases from V and 2 from J; bases not matched to a gene: 7. This CDR3 is built from 16 residues. The CDR3 loop is CASSSLLAVAYNEQFF. The DNA of the CDR3 is TGTGCCAGCAGCTCGCTACTAGCGGTAGCCTACAATGAGCAGTTCTTC.

The CDR3 is CASSPTEAKNIQYF. In DNA form, the CDR3 reads TGCGCCAGCAGCCCGACAGAAGCCAAAAACATTCAGTACTTC. The chain uses TRBV5-1 and TRBJ2-4, with a weak D call TRBD1 (5 bases). Germline V gene lookup returns CDR1 SGHRS and CDR2 YFSETQ. V shed 4 bases and J shed 0 bases, with 8 bases lying between them. The CDR3 spans 14 residues.

This chain uses TRBV12-5 with TRBJ1-1; TRBD1 might be the D (6 bases). The CDR3 runs 14 residues. The V gene's germline CDR1 is LGHNT and CDR2 FRNRAP. V lost 7 bases and J 0 bases, leaving 12 bases between the germline ends. The CDR3 DNA reads as TGTGCTAGTGCCCGCGGACAGATGAACACTGAAGCTTTCTTT. Residues: CASARGQMNTEAFF.

Turning to this clone: Other DNA sequences in this specimen translate into the identical CDR3. V and J are TRBV5-1 and TRBJ2-1; D unclear. Germline lookup yields CDR1 SGHRS and CDR2 YFSETQ. V was trimmed by 0 bases and J by 10 bases, leaving 5 bases between them. The length of the CDR3 is 11 residues. CDR3 DNA: TGCGCCAGCAGCTTGGCTGGAGAGCAGTTCTTC. Its translation is CASSLAGEQFF.

The chain couples TRBV5-1 to TRBJ2-1, with TRBD1 matching over 9 bases. This CDR3 region has 14 residues. CDR1 SGHRS and CDR2 YFSETQ come from the germline V gene. Trimming cost V 4 bases and J 4 bases; bases outside gene matches: 3. The CDR3 sequence: CASSTGQGYNEQFF. The DNA of the CDR3 is TGCGCCAGCAGCACGGGACAGGGATACAATGAGCAGTTCTTC.

The chain links TRBV7-2 to TRBJ2-5; D call uncertain. CDR1 is SGHTA and CDR2 is FQGNSA in the germline V gene. This CDR3 has 15 residues. With 3 bases removed from V and 5 bases from J, the gap between germline ends came to 16 bases. The chain's CDR3 is CASSFRTPPGETQYF. The CDR3 DNA reads as TGTGCCAGCAGCTTTAGGACCCCGCCCGGGGAGACCCAGTACTTC.

There are a few counts of this clone. This sequence joins TRBV7-8 and TRBJ2-3; no clear D gene. Trimming removed 1 base from V and 0 bases from J, with 8 bases in between. This CDR3 region has 15 residues. Germline lookup yields CDR1 SGHVS and CDR2 FQNEAQ. The CDR3 nucleotides read TGTGCCAGCAGCTTAGAACGGCGGAGCACAGATACGCAGTATTTT. This translates into CASSLERRSTDTQYF.